The clone carrying this TCR beta chain was found many times. TCRdb reanalysed the 5' RACE reads using MiXCR and keeps one entry per CDR3 protein. Of thousands of distinct CDR3 sequences listed, about 6% were seen once; the top ten hold roughly 61%. The record originates from a study of T cells after yellow fever vaccination. Regarding the study as a whole: The sorted memory subsets sampled on day 0 contained almost no detectable vaccine-responding clonotypes. Clonotypes shared by both compartments, CD4 and CD8, made up a small share. Post-booster repertoires contained most primary-vaccination clones again (96% CD4, around 89% CD8). Researchers report a weaker secondary response that nonetheless peaked faster, day 5 versus 15.

The clonotype originates from a man aged 18 to 29 who received the YFV17D yellow fever vaccine. Specimen: PBMCs, either bulk or a sorted T-cell subset (CD4+, CD8+, memory, or dextramer-sorted; not recorded which), collected around 15 days after the first yellow fever vaccination.

CDR3: CASSALGNEQFF. The CDR3 DNA reads TGTGCCAGCAGCGCATTGGGAAATGAGCAGTTCTTC. The chain links TRBV13 to TRBJ2-1; D is undetermined. V gave up 5 bases and J gave up 7 bases, with 9 bases separating them. The CDR3 has 12 residues. CDR1 and CDR2 from the germline V gene are PRHDT and FYEKMQ (reference sequence).